This TCR beta chain stems from a study of cytomegalovirus exposure and HLA in healthy donors. Across the whole study: Genotyping of 398 donors showed that 80% to 85% belonged to the Caucasian-associated ancestry cluster.

V was clipped by 5 bases and J by 4 bases; unmatched bases: 11. The CDR3 contains 16 residues. Germline-derived CDR1 and CDR2 are LNHDA and SQIVND (reference sequence). Study-level points and caveats: Reportedly, diagnosis of cytomegalovirus status by the classifier showed high specificity and sensitivity. There were 150 to 200 TCR beta chains listed as cytomegalovirus-associated. Per a later analysis, 15,000 to 20,000 TCR beta sequences showed association with HLA alleles at 0.05 false discovery rate.

60 Vbeta and 13 Jbeta primers were used in PCR. TCRdb's copy holds only in-frame clones and misses some; the assay was immunoSEQ multiplex PCR. The table lists approximately 180,000 clones, just under 80% of them singletons. As for this clone: The antigen is undetermined.

Input material: PBMCs. The V gene is TRBV19, the J gene TRBJ2-5, with 9 bases matching TRBD1. The clonotype originates from a woman aged 50 to 65 in good health and CMV-seropositive. CDR3 DNA sequence: TGTGCCAGTAGTGACGGGACAGGGACCCGGGGAGAGACCCAGTACTTC. This encodes CASSDGTGTRGETQYF.